Listed below are T cell receptor beta chains from one sample, sequenced in a study of cytomegalovirus exposure and HLA in healthy donors. Profiling relied on immunoSEQ multiplex PCR, and the TCRdb table lists in-frame clones only, not all of them. The repertoire includes 110,000 or so clones, roughly 80% of them detected once, and 8.6% sits in the top ten. Sample: PBMCs. The receptors were sampled from a woman between 35 and 50 years old in good health and CMV-seropositive. Each CDR3 is given with its conserved first and last residue. The D gene is left open where the match is weak. Clone size appears in some rows only: once, few, many, or a class for an expanded clone.

V	D	size	J	length	DNA	CDR3
TRBV28	TRBD1	-	TRBJ1-1	13	TGTGCCAGCAGTCCGGGACAGGGGTTGGAAGCTTTCTTT	CASSPGQGLEAFF
TRBV7-2	-	-	TRBJ1-2	12	TGTGCCAGCAGCCAAAGAGAGTATGGCTACACCTTC	CASSQREYGYTF
TRBV10-2	-	-	TRBJ1-2	14	TGCGCCAGCAGTACCAGAGGAAACGACTATGGCTACACCTTC	CASSTRGNDYGYTF
TRBV11-2	TRBD2	-	TRBJ2-7	15	TGTGCCAGCAGCTCCCTAGCGGGAGTGCGGGGCGAGCAGTACTTC	CASSSLAGVRGEQYF
TRBV19	TRBD2	-	TRBJ2-1	13	TGTGCCAGTCGACTAGCACGGAGCAATGAGCAGTTCTTC	CASRLARSNEQFF
TRBV4-1	TRBD2	-	TRBJ2-4	17	TGCGCCAGCAGCCCCTTACTAGCGGCGGCTGCCAAAAACATTCAGTACTTC	CASSPLLAAAAKNIQYF
TRBV6-5	TRBD2	-	TRBJ2-3	15	TGTGCCAGCAGTTCCAGACTAGCGAGCACAGATACGCAGTATTTT	CASSSRLASTDTQYF
TRBV6-5	-	-	TRBJ1-5	13	TGTGCCAGCAGTCGCCACGGGGGGCAGCCCCAGCATTTT	CASSRHGGQPQHF
TRBV14	TRBD1	-	TRBJ2-3	18	TGTGCCAGCAGCCAGGGATTGGGAGACAGGGAATTTTCAGATACGCAGTATTTT	CASSQGLGDREFSDTQYF
TRBV6-1	-	once	TRBJ2-1	15	TGTGCCAGCAGTGAACCTGCTAGCGTATACAATGAGCAGTTCTTC	CASSEPASVYNEQFF
TRBV7-2	TRBD1	few	TRBJ1-4	14	TGTGCCAGCAGCTGGGACAGGGCACAGGAAAAACTGTTTTTT	CASSWDRAQEKLFF
TRBV28	TRBD1	-	TRBJ2-1	15	TGTGCCAGCAGTTACAGGGGGCACGGCGGCAATGAGCAGTTCTTC	CASSYRGHGGNEQFF
TRBV27	-	-	TRBJ2-3	15	TGTGCCAGCAGTTCCCTGACAGGAGCCACAGATACGCAGTATTTT	CASSSLTGATDTQYF
TRBV28	-	-	TRBJ2-4	13	TGTGCCGCAGCGTCGCACTTAAAAAACATTCAGTACTTC	CAAASHLKNIQYF
TRBV7-6	-	-	TRBJ2-1	16	TGTGCCAGCAGCTTAGGGTGGCAGGGAACCTACAATGAGCAGTTCTTC	CASSLGWQGTYNEQFF
TRBV13	-	-	TRBJ2-3	15	TGTGCCAGCAGCCTCCGGGACTGGAGCACAGATACGCAGTATTTT	CASSLRDWSTDTQYF
TRBV9	TRBD1	-	TRBJ1-3	18	TGTGCCAGCAGCGTAGTCGGAGGGGGGACAGGGACAGCAGACACCATATATTTT	CASSVVGGGTGTADTIYF
TRBV6-5	TRBD2	-	TRBJ2-1	14	TGTGCCAGCAGTTTCGGGACTACCTACAATGAGCAGTTCTTC	CASSFGTTYNEQFF
TRBV6-5	-	-	TRBJ1-2	14	TGTGCCAGCAGTTTGTCCGCTTTTAGATATGGCTACACCTTC	CASSLSAFRYGYTF
TRBV29-1	TRBD2	-	TRBJ2-3	17	TGCAGCGTTGAAGACCGGACTAGGGGTGATAGCACAGATACGCAGTATTTT	CSVEDRTRGDSTDTQYF
TRBV5-1	TRBD1	-	TRBJ1-2	14	TGCGCCAGCAGCCGGGACAGGCTTAACTATGGCTACACCTTC	CASSRDRLNYGYTF
TRBV4-1	TRBD1	-	TRBJ2-7	12	TGCGCCAGTGGGACAGGGTTACACGAGCAGTACTTC	CASGTGLHEQYF
TRBV27	-	-	TRBJ1-5	13	TGTGCCAGCAGTTGGAATAGGGGTCAGCCCCAGCATTTT	CASSWNRGQPQHF
TRBV19	TRBD1	-	TRBJ1-2	13	TGTGCCAGTAAAAGGACAGGGAAGTATGGCTACACCTTC	CASKRTGKYGYTF
TRBV4-1	TRBD2	-	TRBJ2-7	17	TGCGCCAGCAGCCAAGTTTTTAGCGGGGATTCCTCCTACGAGCAGTACTTC	CASSQVFSGDSSYEQYF
TRBV5-1	TRBD2	-	TRBJ2-2	15	TGCGCCAGCAGCATGGGACTAGTAAGTTCCGGGGAGCTGTTTTTT	CASSMGLVSSGELFF
TRBV11-1	TRBD1	-	TRBJ2-6	18	TGTGCCAGCAGCCGTGGGGACAGGATGTACTCTGGGGCCAACGTCCTGACTTTC	CASSRGDRMYSGANVLTF
TRBV10-3	-	-	TRBJ2-5	13	TGTGCCATCAGTGAGAGGGGTGCGGAGACCCAGTACTTC	CAISERGAETQYF
TRBV4-2	TRBD2	once	TRBJ2-3	16	TGTGCCAGCAGTGAGGTAAACGGGGGGGATGAAGATACGCAGTATTTT	CASSEVNGGDEDTQYF
TRBV19	TRBD1	few	TRBJ2-7	15	TGTGCCAGTAGTAGGAGGACAGGGGACCGCTACGAGCAGTACTTC	CASSRRTGDRYEQYF
TRBV6-1	-	-	TRBJ1-5	16	TGTGCCAGCAGTGGTGGAGGGTTGTTAAACAATCAGCCCCAGCATTTT	CASSGGGLLNNQPQHF
TRBV19	-	-	TRBJ1-5	15	TGTGCCAGTAGTATTTTCGGGGAGGGGTATCAGCCCCAGCATTTT	CASSIFGEGYQPQHF
TRBV9	-	-	TRBJ2-1	14	TGTGCCAGCGGGGGGAGGGGGGCGAAAAATGAGCAGTTCTTC	CASGGRGAKNEQFF
TRBV10-1	-	once	TRBJ1-4	16	TGCGCCAGCAGTGTCACAGGGATTACAACTAATGAAAAACTGTTTTTT	CASSVTGITTNEKLFF
TRBV15	TRBD1	once	TRBJ1-1	15	TGTGCCACCAGCAGAGATCTTCGGCAGGGGGCTGAAGCTTTCTTT	CATSRDLRQGAEAFF
TRBV11-2	-	-	TRBJ1-5	13	TGTGCCAGCAGCTGGACAGTCAATCAGCCCCAGCATTTT	CASSWTVNQPQHF
TRBV19	-	-	TRBJ1-1	15	TGTGCCAGTAGTATAGGGGGGGGTGAGTCCGCTGAAGCTTTCTTT	CASSIGGGESAEAFF
TRBV6-5	-	-	TRBJ1-2	13	TGTGCCAGCAGTTACTCGGGCTTCTATGGCTACACCTTC	CASSYSGFYGYTF
TRBV27	-	-	TRBJ2-2	19	TGTGCCAGCAGTTTAGCCCCAGGAGGGTATCAAGCGGACACCGGGGAGCTGTTTTTT	CASSLAPGGYQADTGELFF
TRBV28	TRBD2	-	TRBJ2-7	14	TGTGCCAGCAGTTTAACGGGGGGGGGTTGGGAGCAGTACTTC	CASSLTGGGWEQYF
TRBV4-1	TRBD2	-	TRBJ2-1	16	TGCGCCAGCAGCCTAAGTCCGGGACTAGTTTCCAATGAGCAGTTCTTC	CASSLSPGLVSNEQFF
TRBV7-2	TRBD1	-	TRBJ1-2	14	TGTGCCAGCAGCGTGGGACAGGGGATTTATGGCTACACCTTC	CASSVGQGIYGYTF
TRBV6-6	-	once	TRBJ2-7	14	TGTGCCAGCAGTTACTCTCACGGGGTCTACGAGCAGTACTTC	CASSYSHGVYEQYF
TRBV14	-	-	TRBJ1-6	13	TGTGCCAGCAGGGCCCCTGGTGCGGTAGTCCTCCACTTT	CASRAPGAVVLHF
TRBV2	-	-	TRBJ1-4	14	TGTGCCAGCAGTTACAGGGCTACTAATGAAAAACTGTTTTTT	CASSYRATNEKLFF
TRBV28	TRBD1	once	TRBJ1-2	13	TGTGCCAGCAGTTTTACAAGACAGGGCGGCTACACCTTC	CASSFTRQGGYTF
TRBV9	TRBD1	once	TRBJ2-5	13	TGTGCCAGCAGCGTAGGGACAGGGGAGACCCAGTACTTC	CASSVGTGETQYF
TRBV18	TRBD1	-	TRBJ2-2	16	TGTGCCAGCTCACCACAACAGGGGGTATACACCGGGGAGCTGTTTTTT	CASSPQQGVYTGELFF
TRBV4-2	-	-	TRBJ1-2	13	TGTGCCAGCAGCCTCAGGATAAACTATGGCTACACCTTC	CASSLRINYGYTF
TRBV19	TRBD2	-	TRBJ2-2	18	TGTGCCAGTAGCATACCGGGACTAGCGGGGGGGGCCACCGGGGAGCTGTTTTTT	CASSIPGLAGGATGELFF
TRBV5-4	TRBD2	once	TRBJ2-7	13	TGTGCCAGCAGCAGGGACTACACCTACGAGCAGTACTTC	CASSRDYTYEQYF
TRBV28	-	few	TRBJ2-7	13	TGTGCCAGCAGCCCCCGGGGCGGGGACGAGCAGTACTTC	CASSPRGGDEQYF
TRBV6-5	-	-	TRBJ1-3	15	TGTGCCAGCATTTCCAGGCGGGGGGCTAGAGACACCATATATTTT	CASISRRGARDTIYF
TRBV7-9	TRBD1	-	TRBJ2-1	15	TGTGCCAGCAGCATCACCGGGACAGTCAAGAATGAGCAGTTCTTC	CASSITGTVKNEQFF
TRBV28	-	-	TRBJ2-7	12	TGTGCCAGCAGTCCGGGGGTCCACGAGCAGTACTTC	CASSPGVHEQYF
TRBV5-1	-	-	TRBJ1-1	14	TGCGCCAGCAGCCCGGGTCGGGGGAACACTGAAGCTTTCTTT	CASSPGRGNTEAFF
TRBV2	-	-	TRBJ1-4	16	TGTGCCGGCAGTGAACTACAGATTGCAACTAATGAAAAACTGTTTTTT	CAGSELQIATNEKLFF
TRBV4-1	TRBD1	-	TRBJ2-5	14	TGCGCCAGCAGGACGGACAGGGGACGGGAGACCCAGTACTTC	CASRTDRGRETQYF